The entry below describes one T cell receptor beta chain. The sample originates from a study of blood T cell repertoires in COVID-19. Study-wide context: Samples came from the United States, Italy and Spain, spanning acute and convalescent COVID-19. T cells, B-cell-depleted T cells, or PBMCs supplied cDNA or gDNA.

V gave up 5 bases and J gave up 4 bases; unmatched junction bases: 10. The CDR3 is 16 residues long. CDR1 SGHTA and CDR2 FQGTGA come from the germline V gene. As processed by the authors: The authors estimated nucleated cell counts from reference gene primer amplification. Generated by immunoSEQ multiplex PCR, the TCRdb table keeps only in-frame clones and is missing some. That table gives V, J and clone size, and the DNA gave D and trimming. The repertoire includes about 160,000 clones, roughly 85% of them detected once, and under 3.5% sits in the top ten. What was sequenced was peripheral blood. The chain couples TRBV7-3 to TRBJ2-5; TRBD2 matches 10 bases. This receptor was taken from a man in his sixties or seventies with acute or convalescent COVID-19. The CDR3 spells CASSHSSGRPPETQYF. In DNA, the CDR3 is TGTGCCAGCAGCCACAGTAGCGGGAGGCCCCCAGAGACCCAGTACTTC.